The 4 T cell receptor beta chains below all came from one sample that was sequenced in a study of regulatory T cells in long-lasting Graves disease. For TCR beta, libraries came from iRepertoire HTBI primers and Arm-PCR of CDR3 regions. TCRdb passed the multiplex PCR reads through MiXCR, listing each CDR3 protein once. The sample gives about 540,000 distinct CDR3 sequences, roughly 13% of which show up once; 10% is in the top ten. Time point of the sample: newly diagnosed GD, antithyroid drugs for less than 3 months. The TCR library was prepared using RNA isolated from PBMCs. The same data also went into a second study, on T cells in Graves' hyperthyroidism and ophthalmopathy.

This specimen was peripheral blood mononuclear cells (PBMCs), taken at new diagnosis, from a patient treated with antithyroid drugs. The receptors derive from a man in his thirties or forties with Graves disease.

This clonotype was counted ten times or more. The chain couples TRBV20-1 to TRBJ2-5, with D unresolved. V lost 1 base to trimming and J lost 2 bases, with 14 bases between them. Germline loops: CDR1 DFQATT, CDR2 SNEGSKA (reference sequence). This CDR3 comprises 15 residues. The CDR3 DNA is TGCAGTGCTAGAGGTAGCCCGAGCGAGCAAGAGACCCAGTACTTC. Translated: CSARGSPSEQETQYF.

This clonotype was seen at least ten times. In DNA, the CDR3 is TGTGCCAGCAGCCAGACTAGCCACCATGAGCAGTTCTTC. Its translation: CASSQTSHHEQFF. The chain couples TRBV7-3 to TRBJ2-1, with 7 bases that match TRBD2. Germline values: CDR1 SGHTA, CDR2 FQGTGA. V lost 5 bases to trimming and J lost 8 bases; unmatched junction nucleotides: 6. CDR3 size: 13 residues.

This clonotype was detected ten times or more. The V call is TRBV29-1, the J call TRBJ2-3; 7 nucleotides agree with TRBD1. Trimming cost V 6 bases and J 0 bases; bases outside gene matches: 6. Germline V CDR1 and CDR2: SQVTM, ANQGSEA. This CDR3 contains 14 residues. CDR3 amino acids: CSVGVGQSTDTQYF. In DNA, the CDR3 is TGCAGCGTAGGAGTGGGACAGAGCACAGATACGCAGTATTTT.

There are a few counts of this clonotype. The rearrangement links TRBV5-1 to TRBJ2-5; 7 bases map to TRBD1. The CDR3 length is 14 residues. V shed 2 bases and J 4 bases; nucleotides not matched to a gene: 5. CDR1 and CDR2 from the germline V gene are SGHRS and YFSETQ. The CDR3 coding sequence is TGCGCCAGCAGCTTTACGGCAGGGGGAGAGACCCAGTACTTC. Protein: CASSFTAGGETQYF.